These 26 T cell receptor beta chains came from one sample sequenced in a study of blood T cell repertoires in COVID-19 (dated by TCRdb to the early 2020s). The library was obtained by the immunoSEQ multiplex PCR assay. TCRdb carries this immuneACCESS record with in-frame sequences only. Its versions omit some clonotypes, under half of them owing to an unresolved V gene in the studies checked, with the rest unexplained. The sample table holds 100,000 or so clones, of which 81% were seen once. The top ten constitute roughly 37% of the sample. Sequencing was performed on peripheral blood. The receptors shown here come from a man of 80 years or more with acute or convalescent COVID-19.

The V call is TRBV28, the J call TRBJ2-2, with D possibly being TRBD2 (5 bases). Between the trimmed V and J ends, which lost 4 bases and 6 bases, there was a span of 12 bases. Per the germline V gene, CDR1 is MDHEN and CDR2 is SYDVKM. The CDR3 length is 14 residues. The CDR3 region is CASSWRREPGELFF. CDR3 in DNA: TGTGCCAGCAGTTGGCGAAGGGAGCCCGGGGAGCTGTTTTTT.

The chain recombines TRBV10-3 with TRBJ1-3; D remains unclear. CDR3 length: 14 amino acids. Trimming removed 10 bases from V and 9 bases from J, with 22 bases in between. Looked up from germline, CDR1 is ENHRY and CDR2 is SYGVKD. CDR3 in DNA: TGTGCCACCCACAACACCAAGTCGAGCGGCACCATATATTTT. This sequence encodes CATHNTKSSGTIYF.

This clone has only a few counts. The genes are TRBV11-2 and TRBJ1-6; 7 nucleotides agree with TRBD1. The CDR3 is 14 amino acids. V lost 5 bases and J lost 8; bases outside the gene matches: 6. The germline CDR1 and CDR2 sequences are SGHAT and FQNNGV. The CDR3 DNA reads TGTGCCAGCAGCCACCGGGACAGAGATTCACCCCTCCACTTT. Its translation is CASSHRDRDSPLHF.

This clone was observed a handful of times. The sample carries other DNA sequences with the same CDR3. This chain's CDR3 is CASSPTPGQGVPQYF. As DNA, the CDR3 is TGTGCCAGCTCACCTACTCCGGGACAGGGGGTCCCGCAGTATTTT. V and J are TRBV18 and TRBJ2-3; 11 nucleotides match TRBD1. V shed 3 bases and J 10 bases; nucleotides not matched to a gene: 9. There are 15 residues in the CDR3. Germline CDR1 is KGHSH and CDR2 is LQKENI.

The genes are TRBV14 and TRBJ2-3; tentative D call: TRBD2 (6 bases). The ends were cut back, 2 bases at V and 6 bases at J, with 9 bases in the middle. This CDR3 has 13 amino acids. Germline V gene lookup returns CDR1 SGHDN and CDR2 FVKESK. The CDR3 DNA follows: TGTGCCAGCAGCCAAAACCGGGGGGATACGCAGTATTTT. The encoded protein is CASSQNRGDTQYF.

The genes are TRBV5-1 and TRBJ2-6, with 8 bases lining up with TRBD1. This CDR3 is 15 amino acids long. Germline CDR1 SGHRS, CDR2 YFSETQ. Losses at the gene ends were 9 bases for V and 1 base for J; bases not matched to a gene: 6. CDR3 sequence (DNA): TGCGCCACGGGACAGGCCCGATCTGGGGCCAACGTCCTGACTTTC. Translation: CATGQARSGANVLTF.

This clone has a single count. The V call is TRBV11-1, the J call TRBJ2-2, with D unclear. The germline gives CDR1 SGHAT, CDR2 FQDESV (reference sequence). The CDR3 runs to 12 residues. V gave up 4 bases and J gave up 5 bases, with 5 bases separating them. CDR3 sequence (DNA): TGTGCCAGCAGCTCCGGGACCGGGGAGCTGTTTTTT. It encodes CASSSGTGELFF. The full variable domain, in which reference TRBV11-1 and TRBJ2-2 provide the parts outside the CDR3, is EAEVAQSPRYKITEKSQAVAFWCDPISGHATLYWYRQILGQGPELLVQFQDESVVDDSQLPKDRFSAERLKGVDSTLKIQPAELGDSAMYLCASSSGTGELFFGEGSRLTVL.

The chain couples TRBV19 to TRBJ1-2; 9 bases are a match to TRBD1. J gave up 2 bases and V 5 bases, and 3 bases lay outside the gene matches. CDR3 length: 14 amino acids. CDR1 LNHDA and CDR2 SQIVND come from the germline V gene (reference sequence). CDR3 amino acids: CASSPDRGNYGYTF. The DNA for the CDR3 is TGTGCCAGTAGTCCCGACAGGGGGAACTATGGCTACACCTTC.

The V and J genes are TRBV12-3 or TRBV12-4 and TRBJ1-1; D is possibly TRBD1 (5 bases). V was cut by 11 bases and J by 7 bases, with 20 bases left in between. There are 13 residues in the CDR3. The CDR3 nucleotides are TGTGCCTTATCGGACACGCCAATAGGTGAAGCTTTCTTT. This codes for CALSDTPIGEAFF.

V gene TRBV9 combines with J gene TRBJ1-3, with D perhaps matching TRBD1 (6 bases). Between the trimmed V and J ends, which lost 0 bases and 4 bases, there was a span of 17 bases. The CDR3 contains 17 residues. Germline values: CDR1 SGDLS, CDR2 YYNGEE. CDR3 DNA: TGTGCCAGCAGCGTAGCTCAGGGGAGCAGGTACGGAAACACCATATATTTT. Its protein is CASSVAQGSRYGNTIYF.

The genes are TRBV4-3 and TRBJ2-7, with a weak D call TRBD2 (5 bases). Trimming stripped 1 base from V and 6 bases from J, with 10 bases between. CDR1 is LGHNA and CDR2 is YSLEER in the germline V gene. This CDR3 contains 13 residues. The CDR3 protein is CASSQGRSGEQYF. The CDR3 bases are TGCGCCAGCAGCCAAGGGAGGAGTGGCGAGCAGTACTTC.

The chain employs TRBV30 and TRBJ2-6; no reliable D call. The CDR3 contains 13 residues. The V and J ends lost 4 bases and 2 bases respectively, with 6 bases between them. The V gene's germline CDR1 is GTSNPN and CDR2 SVGIG (reference sequence). CDR3 region: CAWNRAGANVLTF. The CDR3 bases are TGTGCCTGGAACCGGGCTGGGGCCAACGTCCTGACTTTC. Together with reference TRBV30 and TRBJ2-6, the CDR3 gives the full variable domain: SQTIHQWPATLVQPVGSPLSLECTVEGTSNPNLYWYRQAAGRGLQLLFYSVGIGQISSEVPQNLSASRPQDRQFILSSKKLLLSDSGFYLCAWNRAGANVLTFGAGSRLTVL.

CDR3 residues: CASSRQGFSYNEQFF. CDR3 in DNA: TGTGCCAGCAGCAGACAGGGGTTTTCCTACAATGAGCAGTTCTTC. The chain has TRBV7-3 and TRBJ2-1, with 8 bases lining up with TRBD1. The CDR3 length is 15 residues. The germline V gene encodes CDR1 SGHTA and CDR2 FQGTGA. With 5 bases clipped from V and 1 base from J, the junction kept 4 bases outside the gene matches.

V usage is TRBV19 and J usage is TRBJ2-4; D gene unclear. The CDR3 extends over 14 amino acids. The germline V gene encodes CDR1 LNHDA and CDR2 SQIVND (reference sequence). The germline V and J ends were trimmed by 7 bases and 1 base, with 11 bases remaining between them. The CDR3, as DNA: TGTGCCAGTAAAGAGGAATCGGCCAAAAACATTCAGTACTTC. Translation gives CASKEESAKNIQYF.

V usage is TRBV2 and J usage is TRBJ1-6; D gene unclear. The germline V and J ends were trimmed by 6 bases and 10 bases, with 19 bases remaining between them. Germline loops: CDR1 SNHLY, CDR2 FYNNEI. The CDR3 runs 15 residues. The CDR3 loop is CASRREGLGSSPLHF. In DNA, the CDR3 is TGTGCCAGCAGGAGAGAAGGCTTGGGCAGCTCACCCCTCCACTTT.

The rearrangement joins TRBV7-9 to TRBJ2-1; D is possibly TRBD2 (6 bases). The germline gives CDR1 SEHNR, CDR2 FQNEAQ (reference sequence). CDR3 length: 14 residues. V was pared by 5 bases and J by 7 bases, with 15 bases between. In nucleotides, the CDR3 is TGTGCCAGCAGCCTCGGACTAACTACGAATGAGCAGTTCTTC. Its translation is CASSLGLTTNEQFF.

The chain links TRBV5-4 to TRBJ2-3, with 7 positions matching TRBD1. CDR3 length equals 16 residues. V was clipped by 3 bases and J by 3 bases; unmatched bases: 10. Germline V CDR1 and CDR2: SGHNT, YYREEE (reference sequence). CDR3 residues: CASSSGNRGSTDTQYF. Here the CDR3 DNA reads TGTGCCAGCAGCTCGGGTAACAGGGGAAGTACAGATACGCAGTATTTT. Drawing the rest from reference TRBV5-4 and TRBJ2-3, the complete variable domain is ETGVTQSPTHLIKTRGQQVTLRCSSQSGHNTVSWYQQALGQGPQFIFQYYREEENGRGNFPPRFSGLQFPNYSSELNVNALELDDSALYLCASSSGNRGSTDTQYFGPGTRLTVL.

This sequence joins TRBV5-1 and TRBJ2-1; 9 nucleotides line up with TRBD2. The CDR3 covers 19 residues. The germline V gene has CDR1 SGHRS and CDR2 YFSETQ. Losses at the gene ends were 2 bases for V and 2 bases for J; bases not matched to a gene: 14. The CDR3 reads CASSFRAFAAGGPYNEQFF. Written as DNA, the CDR3 is TGCGCCAGCAGCTTCCGGGCGTTCGCAGCGGGAGGCCCCTACAATGAGCAGTTCTTC.

The V gene is TRBV6-5, the J gene TRBJ1-1; 8 bases fit TRBD1. Germline V lookup: CDR1 MNHEY, CDR2 SVGAGI. V shed 6 bases and J 0 bases; nucleotides not matched to a gene: 6. The CDR3 sequence is 15 residues long. The CDR3 here is CASSHRTGLNTEAFF. CDR3 nucleotide sequence: TGTGCCAGCAGCCACCGGACAGGGTTGAACACTGAAGCTTTCTTT.

This rearrangement joins TRBV10-1 to TRBJ1-5, with D uncertain. This CDR3 spans 15 amino acids. The ends were cut back, 4 bases at V and 2 bases at J, with 12 bases in the middle. CDR1 is WNHNN, CDR2 SYGVQD, per germline (reference sequence). The CDR3 protein is CASSAQEERNQPQHF. CDR3 nucleotide sequence: TGCGCCAGCAGTGCCCAAGAAGAGCGCAATCAGCCCCAGCATTTT.

This sequence joins TRBV5-4 and TRBJ2-6; 7 bases line up with TRBD1. This CDR3 is built from 17 residues. The V gene's germline CDR1 is SGHNT and CDR2 YYREEE (reference sequence). V shed 7 bases and J 7 bases; nucleotides not matched to a gene: 17. The CDR3 reads CASHHRAGGVEANVLTF. CDR3 nucleotide sequence: TGTGCCAGCCACCACCGGGCAGGGGGTGTGGAAGCCAACGTCCTGACTTTC.

This clone was picked up a small number of times. The chain is built from TRBV27 and TRBJ2-7; D ambiguous. From germline, CDR1 is MNHEY and CDR2 SMNVEV (reference sequence). V gave up 5 bases and J gave up 3 bases, with 11 bases separating them. CDR3 size: 13 residues. CDR3 in amino acids: CASSINFNYEQYF. The CDR3, as DNA: TGTGCCAGCAGTATCAACTTCAACTACGAGCAGTACTTC.

In this sample, this clone turned up a few times. This rearrangement joins TRBV30 to TRBJ2-2, with TRBD1 matching over 8 bases. CDR1 and CDR2 (germline): GTSNPN, SVGIG (reference sequence). The CDR3 extends over 14 amino acids. Trimming at V came to 2 bases and at J to 6 bases, leaving 5 bases not matched to a gene. CDR3 protein: CAWSSPGGSGELFF. The CDR3 DNA reads as TGTGCCTGGAGTTCACCAGGGGGCTCCGGGGAGCTGTTTTTT.

V usage is TRBV18 and J usage is TRBJ2-5, with 14 nucleotides matching TRBD2. Germline-derived CDR1 and CDR2 are KGHSH and LQKENI. This CDR3 is built from 16 residues. With V trimmed by 3 bases and J by 4 bases, 4 bases remained unmatched. In DNA form, the CDR3 reads TGTGCCAGCTCACCGATGACTAGCGGGAGGGTAGAGACCCAGTACTTC. Its protein is CASSPMTSGRVETQYF.

The chain couples TRBV27 to TRBJ1-6; D gene unclear. Germline loops: CDR1 MNHEY, CDR2 SMNVEV (reference sequence). V dropped 4 bases and J dropped 2 bases, with 9 bases sitting between them. The CDR3 extends over 15 amino acids. CDR3 residues: CASSSARTYNSPLHF. As DNA, the CDR3 is TGTGCCAGCAGTTCCGCCAGGACCTATAATTCACCCCTCCACTTT.

This chain uses TRBV6-5 with TRBJ1-3; 8 nucleotides match TRBD1. CDR1 and CDR2 from the germline V gene are MNHEY and SVGAGI. The CDR3 runs 15 residues. The J segment lost 0 bases and the V segment lost 6 bases, leaving 4 bases of the junction unmatched. The CDR3 DNA sequence: TGTGCCAGCAGACAAGACAGGGGCTCTGGAAACACCATATATTTT. Its protein product is CASRQDRGSGNTIYF.